The rows below give T cell receptor beta chains drawn from one sample of a study of cytomegalovirus exposure and HLA in healthy donors. Assay used: immunoSEQ multiplex PCR; TCRdb lists only in-frame clones, some missing. The table shows approximately 200,000 clones, with more than 70% occurring only once. The sequenced sample consisted of PBMCs. The receptors here all came from a man in his thirties or forties in good health and CMV-seropositive. The CDR3 runs from the conserved cysteine through the conserved F or W. Fields, in order: clone size, J gene, D gene, CDR3 length, V gene, CDR3 protein, CDR3 DNA. D genes are given only for firm matches. Only part of the rows carry a size: once, few, many, or a class if the clone is expanded.

.	TRBJ1-6	.	13	TRBV6-5	CASRFLLNSPLHF	TGTGCCAGCAGGTTCCTTCTAAATTCACCCCTCCACTTT
.	TRBJ1-2	.	15	TRBV2	CASRVGGNSNYGYTF	TGTGCCAGCCGAGTGGGGGGGAACTCTAACTATGGCTACACCTTC
.	TRBJ2-1	TRBD2	14	TRBV15	CATAGLAGGNEQFF	TGTGCCACCGCGGGACTAGCGGGAGGGAATGAGCAGTTCTTC
.	TRBJ2-1	.	18	TRBV12-2	CASRYVIRRLDLYNEQFF	TGTGCAAGTCGCTACGTTATCCGTCGACTAGACCTCTACAATGAGCAGTTCTTC
.	TRBJ2-5	TRBD1	14	TRBV7-2	CASSSGQGVETQYF	TGTGCCAGCAGCTCCGGACAGGGAGTAGAGACCCAGTACTTC
few	TRBJ1-3	.	15	TRBV7-6	CASSTVSGSGNTIYF	TGTGCCAGCAGCACCGTCTCGGGCTCTGGAAACACCATATATTTT
.	TRBJ2-1	TRBD2	14	TRBV5-1	CASSLGTSGDEQFF	TGCGCCAGCAGCTTGGGGACTAGCGGGGATGAGCAGTTCTTC
.	TRBJ2-1	.	14	TRBV6-4	CASSETGILNEQFF	TGTGCCAGCAGTGAAACAGGGATCTTGAATGAGCAGTTCTTC
.	TRBJ1-2	.	13	TRBV2	CASGGPGGWGYTF	TGTGCCAGCGGGGGACCGGGGGGGTGGGGCTACACCTTC
.	TRBJ2-1	.	18	TRBV19	CASSKIHTGGGPYNEQFF	TGTGCCAGTAGTAAGATCCACACGGGCGGGGGCCCCTACAATGAGCAGTTCTTC
.	TRBJ1-1	.	15	TRBV5-6	CASSLGWGVGTEAFF	TGTGCCAGCAGCTTGGGATGGGGCGTCGGCACTGAAGCTTTCTTT
.	TRBJ1-2	TRBD1	12	TRBV5-8	CASRQGAYGYTF	TGTGCCAGCAGACAGGGGGCGTATGGCTACACCTTC
.	TRBJ2-7	TRBD2	14	TRBV29-1	CSVSGLAGAREQYF	TGCAGCGTTTCGGGACTAGCGGGAGCCCGCGAGCAGTACTTC
.	TRBJ2-5	.	11	TRBV2	CASSGREAQYF	TGTGCCAGCAGTGGGCGGGAAGCCCAGTACTTC
.	TRBJ1-1	TRBD1	14	TRBV29-1	CSVQGQGGDTEAFF	TGCAGCGTCCAAGGACAGGGCGGGGACACTGAAGCTTTCTTT
.	TRBJ1-5	TRBD1	13	TRBV19	CASKPRGNQPQHF	TGTGCCAGTAAGCCCAGGGGGAATCAGCCCCAGCATTTT
.	TRBJ2-1	.	18	TRBV21-1	CASSKDGAVADSYNEQFF	TGTGCCAGCAGCAAAGATGGGGCCGTAGCGGACTCCTACAATGAGCAGTTCTTC
few	TRBJ2-1	.	15	TRBV7-2	CASSLDSRSYNEQFF	TGTGCCAGCAGCTTGGACTCTCGCTCCTACAATGAGCAGTTCTTC
.	TRBJ2-5	.	14	TRBV5-1	CASSLGGGEETQYF	TGCGCCAGCAGCTTGGGAGGTGGGGAGGAGACCCAGTACTTC
.	TRBJ2-7	.	13	TRBV7-9	CASSLDDSYEQYF	TGTGCCAGCAGCTTAGATGACAGCTACGAGCAGTACTTC
.	TRBJ1-6	TRBD1	14	TRBV30	CAWSTVQGGSPLHF	TGTGCCTGGAGCACTGTACAGGGGGGTTCACCCCTCCACTTT
.	TRBJ1-3	.	14	TRBV6-6	CASSPRASGNTIYF	TGTGCCAGCAGTCCCCGAGCCTCTGGAAACACCATATATTTT
.	TRBJ1-4	TRBD1	14	TRBV5-4	CASSLGTGGEKLFF	TGTGCCAGCAGCTTGGGGACAGGGGGCGAAAAACTGTTTTTT
.	TRBJ2-7	.	15	TRBV6-5	CASSSDRPSSYEQYF	TGTGCCAGCAGTTCCGACAGGCCAAGTTCCTACGAGCAGTACTTC
.	TRBJ2-5	.	14	TRBV7-8	CASSLGTNQETQYF	TGTGCCAGCAGCTTAGGGACAAACCAAGAGACCCAGTACTTC
.	TRBJ2-7	TRBD2	13	TRBV29-1	CSVTGRATYEQYF	TGCAGCGTCACCGGGAGGGCCACCTACGAGCAGTACTTC
.	TRBJ2-7	.	14	TRBV7-9	CASSSRDNSYEQYF	TGTGCCAGCAGCTCCCGGGACAACTCCTACGAGCAGTACTTC
once	TRBJ2-7	TRBD1	12	TRBV5-1	CASSLEGALQYF	TGCGCCAGCAGCTTGGAGGGGGCCCTGCAGTACTTC
.	TRBJ2-3	.	15	TRBV9	CASSVTPDSTDTQYF	TGTGCCAGCAGCGTAACTCCGGACTCCACAGATACGCAGTATTTT
.	TRBJ1-2	TRBD1	16	TRBV19	CASSPTSYRGGGGYTF	TGTGCCAGTAGTCCTACTTCTTACAGGGGGGGAGGTGGCTACACCTTC
few	TRBJ2-3	TRBD2	17	TRBV30	CAWSRLAGGVFTDTQYF	TGTGCCTGGAGTCGTCTAGCGGGGGGGGTTTTCACAGATACGCAGTATTTT
.	TRBJ2-3	.	14	TRBV7-9	CASSPGVSTDTQYF	TGTGCCAGCAGCCCGGGAGTTAGCACAGATACGCAGTATTTT
.	TRBJ2-3	.	14	TRBV10-3	CAISDSQGADTQYF	TGTGCCATCAGTGACTCGCAGGGCGCAGATACGCAGTATTTT
.	TRBJ2-7	.	14	TRBV27	CASRSLASSHEQYF	TGTGCCAGCAGATCCCTAGCCTCTTCCCACGAGCAGTACTTC
.	TRBJ1-1	TRBD1	19	TRBV7-9	CASSLRDRAGLGTRPEAFF	TGTGCCAGCAGCTTAAGGGACAGGGCAGGGTTAGGAACCCGGCCTGAAGCTTTCTTT
.	TRBJ2-3	.	13	TRBV5-4	CASSPSRADTQYF	TGTGCCAGCAGCCCATCTAGAGCAGATACGCAGTATTTT
.	TRBJ1-4	.	15	TRBV18	CASSPGTQSNEKLFF	TGTGCCAGCTCACCCGGGACACAATCTAATGAAAAACTGTTTTTT
few	TRBJ2-7	TRBD1	14	TRBV6-6	CASSPTGAGDEQYF	TGTGCCAGCAGCCCGACAGGGGCGGGCGACGAGCAGTACTTC
.	TRBJ1-2	TRBD1	19	TRBV7-2	CASSLARGQTIFTNYGYTF	TGTGCCAGCAGCTTAGCCAGGGGACAGACGATTTTCACTAACTATGGCTACACCTTC
.	TRBJ2-3	TRBD1	15	TRBV7-9	CASSPAGTGWNTQYF	TGTGCCAGCAGCCCAGCGGGGACAGGGTGGAATACGCAGTATTTT
few	TRBJ2-7	.	14	TRBV2	CASSPQGGSYEQYF	TGTGCCAGCAGTCCCCAGGGGGGTTCCTACGAGCAGTACTTC
.	TRBJ2-5	.	13	TRBV5-4	CASSLSAGQEEYF	TGTGCCAGCAGCTTAAGCGCGGGGCAGGAGGAGTACTTC
.	TRBJ2-5	TRBD2	18	TRBV15	CATTWGLAGEINEETQYF	TGTGCCACCACTTGGGGACTAGCGGGGGAGATAAATGAAGAGACCCAGTACTTC
.	TRBJ1-4	TRBD1	14	TRBV9	CASSAGQGGEKLFF	TGTGCCAGCAGCGCGGGACAGGGCGGTGAAAAACTGTTTTTT
.	TRBJ1-5	.	14	TRBV28	CASRGGGSNQPQHF	TGTGCCAGCAGGGGAGGGGGGAGCAATCAGCCCCAGCATTTT
.	TRBJ1-1	.	14	TRBV18	CASSPPGGNTEAFF	TGTGCCAGCTCACCACCCGGGGGTAACACTGAAGCTTTCTTT
.	TRBJ2-4	TRBD2	15	TRBV19	CASSSSGRDKNIQYF	TGTGCCAGTAGTAGTAGCGGGAGGGACAAAAACATTCAGTACTTC
.	TRBJ2-7	.	15	TRBV7-3	CASSSVGGPSYEQYF	TGTGCCAGCAGCTCGGTCGGGGGACCCTCCTACGAGCAGTACTTC
few	TRBJ1-1	.	13	TRBV10-3	CAISEGLNTEAFF	TGTGCCATCAGTGAGGGCTTGAACACTGAAGCTTTCTTT
.	TRBJ2-2	.	13	TRBV30	CAWRTVNTGELFF	TGTGCCTGGAGGACAGTAAACACCGGGGAGCTGTTTTTT
.	TRBJ2-1	TRBD2	15	TRBV5-1	CASSRTSRAYNEQFF	TGCGCCAGCAGCCGGACTAGCCGGGCCTACAATGAGCAGTTCTTC
.	TRBJ2-5	TRBD2	16	TRBV10-3	CAISGTSGGGTETQYF	TGTGCCATCAGTGGGACTAGCGGAGGGGGTACGGAGACCCAGTACTTC
.	TRBJ2-2	.	15	TRBV18	CASSPTNGVTGELFF	TGTGCCAGCTCACCAACTAACGGCGTAACCGGGGAGCTGTTTTTT